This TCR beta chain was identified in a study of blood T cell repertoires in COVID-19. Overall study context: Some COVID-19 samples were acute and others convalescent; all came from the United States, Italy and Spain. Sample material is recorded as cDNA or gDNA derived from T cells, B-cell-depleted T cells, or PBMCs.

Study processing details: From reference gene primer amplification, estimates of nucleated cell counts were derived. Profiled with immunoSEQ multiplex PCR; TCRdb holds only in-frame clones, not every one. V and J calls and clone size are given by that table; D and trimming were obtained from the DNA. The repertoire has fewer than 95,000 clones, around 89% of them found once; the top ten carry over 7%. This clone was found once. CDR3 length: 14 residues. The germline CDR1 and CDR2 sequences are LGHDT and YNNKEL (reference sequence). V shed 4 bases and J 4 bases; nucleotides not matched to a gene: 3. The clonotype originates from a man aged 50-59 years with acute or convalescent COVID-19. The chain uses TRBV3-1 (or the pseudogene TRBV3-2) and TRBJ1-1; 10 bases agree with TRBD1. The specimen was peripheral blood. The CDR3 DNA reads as TGTGCCAGCAGCCGGGGACAGGGGAGCACTGAAGCTTTCTTT. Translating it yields CASSRGQGSTEAFF.